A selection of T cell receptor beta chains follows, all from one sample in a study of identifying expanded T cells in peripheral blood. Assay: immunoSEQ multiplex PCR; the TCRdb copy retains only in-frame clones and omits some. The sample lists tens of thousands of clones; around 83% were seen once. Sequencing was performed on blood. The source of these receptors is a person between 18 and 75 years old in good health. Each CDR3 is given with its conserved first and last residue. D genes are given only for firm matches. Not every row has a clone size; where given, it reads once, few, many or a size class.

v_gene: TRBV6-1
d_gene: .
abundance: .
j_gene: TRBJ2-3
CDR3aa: CASSEGLGDTQYF
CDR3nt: TGTGCCAGCAGTGAAGGGCTTGGCGATACGCAGTATTTT

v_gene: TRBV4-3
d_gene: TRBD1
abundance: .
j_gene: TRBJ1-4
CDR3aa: CASSQAEGAGNEKLFF
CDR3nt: TGCGCCAGCAGCCAAGCGGAGGGGGCAGGGAATGAAAAACTGTTTTTT

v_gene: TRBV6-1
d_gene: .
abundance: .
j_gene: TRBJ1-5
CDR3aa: CASSVRVFDRNQPQHF
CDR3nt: TGTGCCAGCAGTGTTAGGGTCTTCGATCGGAATCAGCCCCAGCATTTT

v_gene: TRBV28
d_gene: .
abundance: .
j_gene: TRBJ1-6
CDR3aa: CASSSAGVSYSPLHF
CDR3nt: TGTGCCAGCAGTTCCGCCGGAGTTAGTTATTCACCCCTCCACTTT

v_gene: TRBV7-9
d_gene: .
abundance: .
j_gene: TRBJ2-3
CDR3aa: CASTLSGTDTQYF
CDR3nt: TGTGCCAGCACTCTTAGTGGCACAGATACGCAGTATTTT

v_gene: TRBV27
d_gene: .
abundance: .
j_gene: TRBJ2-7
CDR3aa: CASSLFQGGPYEQYF
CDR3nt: TGTGCCAGCAGTTTATTCCAGGGAGGACCCTACGAGCAGTACTTC

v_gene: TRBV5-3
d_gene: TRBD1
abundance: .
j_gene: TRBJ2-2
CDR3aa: CARSWDRGRFSGRPTGELFF
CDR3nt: TGTGCCAGAAGCTGGGACAGGGGGCGCTTCAGCGGGAGGCCCACCGGGGAGCTGTTTTTT

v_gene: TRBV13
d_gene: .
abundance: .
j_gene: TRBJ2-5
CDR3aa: CASSLRVNGGETQYF
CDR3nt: TGTGCCAGCAGTTTAAGGGTTAACGGAGGGGAGACCCAGTACTTC

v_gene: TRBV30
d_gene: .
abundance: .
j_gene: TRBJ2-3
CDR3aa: CAWGRDFSTDTQYF
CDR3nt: TGTGCCTGGGGAAGGGACTTTAGCACAGATACGCAGTATTTT

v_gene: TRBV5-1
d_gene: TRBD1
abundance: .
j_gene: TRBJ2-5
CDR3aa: CASSLVSGGPETQYF
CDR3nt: TGCGCCAGCAGCTTGGTGTCAGGGGGTCCGGAGACCCAGTACTTC

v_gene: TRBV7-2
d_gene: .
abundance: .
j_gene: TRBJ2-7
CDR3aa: CASSSSGLYEQYF
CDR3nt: TGTGCCAGCAGCAGTAGCGGCCTCTACGAGCAGTACTTC

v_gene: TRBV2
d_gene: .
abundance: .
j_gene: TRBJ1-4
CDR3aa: CASSPGTANEKLFF
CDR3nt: TGTGCCAGCAGCCCGGGTACAGCCAATGAAAAACTGTTTTTT

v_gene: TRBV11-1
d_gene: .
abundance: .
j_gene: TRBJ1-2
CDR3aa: CASSYREYYGYTF
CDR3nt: TGTGCCAGCAGCTACCGGGAATACTATGGCTACACCTTC

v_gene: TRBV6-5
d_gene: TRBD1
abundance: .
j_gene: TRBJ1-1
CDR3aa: CASSYSTGVTEAFF
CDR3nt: TGTGCCAGCAGTTACTCGACAGGGGTCACTGAAGCTTTCTTT

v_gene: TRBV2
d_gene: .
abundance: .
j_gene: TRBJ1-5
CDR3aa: CASKMGGSNQPQHF
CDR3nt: TGTGCCAGTAAAATGGGGGGGAGCAATCAGCCCCAGCATTTT

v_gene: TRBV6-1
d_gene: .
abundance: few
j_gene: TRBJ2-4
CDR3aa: CASSESGPKNIQYF
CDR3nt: TGTGCCAGCAGTGAATCCGGGCCCAAAAACATTCAGTACTTC

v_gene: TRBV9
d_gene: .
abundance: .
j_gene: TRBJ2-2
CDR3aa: CASSAYTTGELFF
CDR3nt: TGTGCCAGCAGCGCCTACACGACCGGGGAGCTGTTTTTT

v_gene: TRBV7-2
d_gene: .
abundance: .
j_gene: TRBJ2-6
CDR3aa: CASSGAAGANVLTF
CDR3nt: TGTGCCAGCAGCGGCGCTGCTGGGGCCAACGTCCTGACTTTC

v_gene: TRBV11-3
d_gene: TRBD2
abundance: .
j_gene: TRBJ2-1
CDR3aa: CASSLASGNEQFF
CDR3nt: TGTGCCAGCAGCTTAGCTAGCGGAAATGAGCAGTTCTTC

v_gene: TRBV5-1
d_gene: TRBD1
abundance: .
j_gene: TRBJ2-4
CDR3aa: CASSPPGQGANIQYF
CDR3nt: TGCGCCAGCAGCCCGCCGGGACAGGGGGCGAACATTCAGTACTTC

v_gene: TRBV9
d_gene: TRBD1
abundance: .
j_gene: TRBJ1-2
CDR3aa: CASSATTGEDYGYTF
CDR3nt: TGTGCCAGCAGCGCAACTACAGGGGAGGACTATGGCTACACCTTC

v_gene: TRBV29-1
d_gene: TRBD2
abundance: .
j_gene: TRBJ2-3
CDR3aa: CSVELAGGVEYF
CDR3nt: TGCAGCGTTGAGTTAGCGGGGGGCGTGGAGTATTTT

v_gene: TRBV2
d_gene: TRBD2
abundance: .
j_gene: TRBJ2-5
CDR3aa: CATAEWLAGQEAQYF
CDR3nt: TGTGCCACCGCTGAGTGGCTAGCGGGGCAGGAGGCCCAGTACTTC

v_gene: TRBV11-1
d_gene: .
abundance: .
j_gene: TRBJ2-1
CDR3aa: CASSPSGAIYNEQFF
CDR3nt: TGTGCCAGCAGCCCGTCCGGGGCGATCTACAATGAGCAGTTCTTC

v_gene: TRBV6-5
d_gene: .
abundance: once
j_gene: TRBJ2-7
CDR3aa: CASSRRQSIYEQYF
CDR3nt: TGTGCCAGCAGTCGCCGACAGTCGATCTACGAGCAGTACTTC

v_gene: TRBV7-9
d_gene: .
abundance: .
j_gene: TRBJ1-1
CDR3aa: CASSSGPRKAFF
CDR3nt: TGTGCCAGCAGCTCGGGGCCCAGAAAAGCTTTCTTT

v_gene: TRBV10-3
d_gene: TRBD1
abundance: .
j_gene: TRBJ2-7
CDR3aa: CAIGDRGGGEQYF
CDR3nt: TGTGCCATCGGGGACAGGGGCGGGGGCGAGCAGTACTTC

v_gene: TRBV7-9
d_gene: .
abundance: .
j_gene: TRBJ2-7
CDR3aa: CASSLGSYEQYF
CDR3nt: TGTGCCAGCAGCTTGGGGTCCTACGAGCAGTACTTC